The rows below give T cell receptor beta chains drawn from one sample of a study of early T cells in non-severe SARS-CoV-2 infection. MiXCR was run by TCRdb on the 5' RACE reads, yielding one entry per CDR3 protein. The sample yields tens of thousands of distinct CDR3 sequences, about 11% seen once. The input for sequencing was whole blood, taken at baseline. The receptor set was obtained from an adult who was a healthcare worker with PCR-confirmed SARS-CoV-2 infection or an uninfected control (not recorded which). CDR3s include the opening cysteine and the closing phenylalanine or tryptophan. D genes are given only for firm matches. Some rows have no size entry. The others give once, few or many, or a class for an expanded clone.

j_call	clone_size	cdr3_length	v_call	d_call	cdr3_nt	cdr3_aa
TRBJ2-2	NA	15	TRBV6-5	NA	TGTGCCAGCAGTTACTCTAGCATATACACCGGGGAGCTGTTTTTT	CASSYSSIYTGELFF
TRBJ1-6	NA	15	TRBV12-3/TRBV12-4	NA	TGTGCCAGCAGAGAGAACAGAGCCTATAATTCACCCCTCCACTTT	CASRENRAYNSPLHF
TRBJ2-5	many	14	TRBV11-2	NA	TGTGCCAGCAGTCATCCGGGGGCGAGGGAGACCCAGTACTTC	CASSHPGARETQYF
TRBJ2-1	NA	15	TRBV5-1	NA	TGCGCCAGCAGCTTGGAATGGGCCCTAAGTCAGGAGCAGTTCTTC	CASSLEWALSQEQFF
TRBJ2-1	few	15	TRBV12-3/TRBV12-4	NA	TGTGCCAGCAGTTTAGACTCAGGGTTTTACAATGAGCAGTTCTTC	CASSLDSGFYNEQFF
TRBJ2-7	many	15	TRBV11-2	NA	TGTGCCAGCAGCCCACACACCGGAACTAGTTCAGGGCAGTACTTC	CASSPHTGTSSGQYF
TRBJ1-6	many	15	TRBV5-5	NA	TGTGCCAGCAGCTTGAGAACCGACTATAATTCACCCCTCCACTTT	CASSLRTDYNSPLHF
TRBJ2-1	many	15	TRBV10-2	TRBD2	TGCGCCATCTCGCGGGGGGGGGCGAGGACAGATGAGCAGTTCTTC	CAISRGGARTDEQFF
TRBJ2-7	NA	14	TRBV7-2	NA	TGTGCCAGCACCCCGGACCCGGGAAACTACGAGCAGTACTTC	CASTPDPGNYEQYF
TRBJ2-6	NA	12	TRBV2	NA	TGTGCCAGCAAGTCTGGGGCCAACGTCCTGACTTTC	CASKSGANVLTF
TRBJ1-2	many	13	TRBV20-1	NA	TGCAGTGCTAGATCCCAGAGTAACTATGGCTACACCTTC	CSARSQSNYGYTF
TRBJ2-1	few	15	TRBV29-1	NA	TGCAGCGTGTTTAGGGGGGATGGAAACTACAATGAGCAGTTCTTC	CSVFRGDGNYNEQFF
TRBJ1-4	few	12	TRBV19	TRBD1	TGTGCCACCATGACAGGGACCGGGGAACTGTTTTTT	CATMTGTGELFF
TRBJ2-5	few	17	TRBV5-1	TRBD1	TGCGCCAGCAGCTTTGGACCCGTGGACAGGGAATATAAGACCCAGTACTTC	CASSFGPVDREYKTQYF
TRBJ2-1	NA	11	TRBV5-4	TRBD2	TGTGCCAGCAGCTCCGGGACTAGCAAGTTCTTC	CASSSGTSKFF
TRBJ2-7	NA	15	TRBV7-2	TRBD1	TGTGCCAGCAGCGTGTCCGGGACAGGAGTCTACGAGCAGTACTTC	CASSVSGTGVYEQYF
TRBJ1-1	many	13	TRBV2	NA	TGTGCCAGCAGGGATGAGAGGGGCACTGAAGCTTTCTTT	CASRDERGTEAFF
TRBJ2-2	NA	14	TRBV7-9	NA	TGTGCCAGCAGGTACAGGTCGAACACCGGGGAGCTGTTTTTT	CASRYRSNTGELFF
TRBJ2-1	NA	16	TRBV20-1	NA	TGCAGTCCGAGGAGGACGTCCAACGGGGTTAACAATGAGCAGTTCTTC	CSPRRTSNGVNNEQFF
TRBJ1-5	NA	13	TRBV9	NA	TGTGCCAGCAGCAAATATAGCAATCAGCCCCAGCATTTT	CASSKYSNQPQHF
TRBJ1-4	many	17	TRBV12-3/TRBV12-4	NA	TGTGCCAGCAGTCTTCGGGGGGCCTCGGCAACTAATGAAAAACTGTTTTTT	CASSLRGASATNEKLFF
TRBJ2-3	few	14	TRBV12-5	TRBD2	TGTGCTAGTGGTGTCACTAGCGGCACAGATACGCAGTATTTT	CASGVTSGTDTQYF
TRBJ2-1	few	16	TRBV12-5	TRBD2	TGTGCTAGTGGTAACTCCAGACTAGCGGTGGGCAATGAGCAGTTCTTC	CASGNSRLAVGNEQFF
TRBJ2-1	NA	17	TRBV5-1	TRBD2	TGCGCCAGCAGCTTGTATAGCGGGGGAGGACCCTACAATGAGCAGTTCTTC	CASSLYSGGGPYNEQFF
TRBJ1-2	many	12	TRBV6-5	NA	TGTGCCAGCTGGCGACTAACCAATGGCTACACCTTC	CASWRLTNGYTF
TRBJ1-5	few	15	TRBV7-3	NA	TGTGCCAGCAGCTTCTGGCCAACGGAAAATCAGCCCCAGCATTTT	CASSFWPTENQPQHF
TRBJ1-2	many	14	TRBV11-2	NA	TGTGCCAGCAGCCAAACAGGGCCAAGCTATGGCTACACCTTC	CASSQTGPSYGYTF
TRBJ2-3	NA	16	TRBV4-2	NA	TGTGCCAGCAGCCAAGATTGGACTTCCCCAAGGGATACGCAGTATTTT	CASSQDWTSPRDTQYF
TRBJ1-2	NA	15	TRBV19	NA	TGTGCCAGCACCGGAGCGGTCGGCTTTAACTATGGCTACACCTTC	CASTGAVGFNYGYTF
TRBJ1-1	many	15	TRBV7-8	NA	TGTGCCAGCCGGAGGCGTCCAGGGGTCAACACTGAAGCTTTCTTT	CASRRRPGVNTEAFF
TRBJ2-3	NA	14	TRBV20-1	NA	TGCAGTGCTAGAGTTGTCGGGGGCACAGATACGCAGTATTTT	CSARVVGGTDTQYF
TRBJ2-2	NA	16	TRBV20-1	TRBD1	TGCAGTGCTAGGGGGACAGGGCAGACGAACACCGGGGAGCTGTTTTTT	CSARGTGQTNTGELFF
TRBJ2-7	NA	13	TRBV2	NA	TGTGCCAGCGAGACTGGACCGACGAACGGGCAGTACTTC	CASETGPTNGQYF
TRBJ1-4	few	17	TRBV12-3/TRBV12-4	NA	TGTGCCAGCAGTTTAGGATTTGGAGGGGGTCCTAATGAAAAACTGTTTTTT	CASSLGFGGGPNEKLFF